The rows below give T cell receptor beta chains drawn from one sample of a study of cytomegalovirus exposure and HLA in healthy donors. Profiling relied on immunoSEQ multiplex PCR, and the TCRdb table lists in-frame clones only, not all of them. The sample yields about 200,000 clones, less than 90% seen once. Sequencing was performed on PBMCs. These receptors all come from a woman in her late teens or twenties in good health and CMV-seronegative. Both conserved end residues are part of each CDR3.

j_call,v_call,cdr3_aa
TRBJ1-5,TRBV2,CASSGDRNNQPQHF
TRBJ2-7,TRBV27,CASGQGAYEQYF
TRBJ2-7,TRBV6-6,CASSRGGSYEQYF
TRBJ2-7,TRBV6-6,CASSYKGQGLVEQYF
TRBJ1-1,TRBV6-5,CASSYDRLNTEAFF
TRBJ2-7,TRBV4-1,CASSQKGSGYEQYF
TRBJ2-2,TRBV11-3,CASSLGAGTNTGELFF
TRBJ1-1,TRBV25-1,CASSATAEAFF
TRBJ1-1,TRBV30,CAWSVYWSMRGTEAFF
TRBJ2-1,TRBV5-6,CASSLVWAWNEQFF
TRBJ1-2,TRBV9,CASSVVSNYGYTF
TRBJ2-5,TRBV6-1,CASRSGAPQYF
TRBJ1-1,TRBV9,CASSVRTENTEAFF
TRBJ1-2,TRBV6-1,CASSESQYYGYTF
TRBJ1-5,TRBV15,CATGGQTPSQPQHF
TRBJ2-1,TRBV9,CASSVGTWTSGGQNVYNEQFF
TRBJ2-7,TRBV6-5,CASSSPRVGSSYEQYF
TRBJ2-1,TRBV15,CATSPSSDNEQFF
TRBJ1-2,TRBV28,CASSSLGAANYGYTF
TRBJ2-3,TRBV5-4,CASRPLGTDTQYF
TRBJ2-1,TRBV27,CASSFRAGNYNEQFF
TRBJ1-1,TRBV4-1,CATLLGGSVEPEAFF
TRBJ1-5,TRBV2,CASSGTGIWQPQHF
TRBJ2-5,TRBV15,CATSRDRGGQETQYF
TRBJ1-2,TRBV25-1,CASSDVTGTYGYTF
TRBJ2-5,TRBV11-2,CASSFSLISAVQETQYF
TRBJ1-2,TRBV20-1,CSASGGGYTF
TRBJ1-3,TRBV30,CAWSVGTGIGNTIYF
TRBJ1-6,TRBV10-3,CAISSSDNYNSPLHF
TRBJ2-5,TRBV7-6,CASSLVGQGYQETQYF
TRBJ2-7,TRBV5-5,CASSFRQGAHEQYF
TRBJ1-1,TRBV18,CASSQEIDTEAFF
TRBJ2-7,TRBV30,CAWSAGPYEQYF
TRBJ2-2,TRBV27,CASLADTGELFF
TRBJ1-1,TRBV2,CASSDGQRNTEAFF
TRBJ1-6,TRBV6-4,CASSGQGGSPLHF
TRBJ2-3,TRBV6-1,CATGGLEKDTQYF
TRBJ2-1,TRBV11-2,CASSLAGRELYNEQFF
TRBJ1-2,TRBV7-8,CASSLELSGPYGYTF
TRBJ2-5,TRBV30,CAWSEGFRTGAQYF
TRBJ2-5,TRBV2,CASSEFTEQETQYF
TRBJ1-4,TRBV5-1,CASSLGPENEKLFF
TRBJ2-2,TRBV30,CAWSVPRETGELFF
TRBJ2-1,TRBV29-1,CSVGGGLAGGLQNEQFF
TRBJ2-2,TRBV27,CASGGLAGPEGELFF
TRBJ1-1,TRBV28,CASRLKIGKEFF
TRBJ2-6,TRBV5-6,CASSFVGRASSGANVLTF
TRBJ1-2,TRBV2,CASRTGAYGYTF
TRBJ1-1,TRBV30,CAWGPPWNTEAFF
TRBJ2-7,TRBV30,CAVQGGYEQYF